The present entry profiles one TCR beta chain with its context. In the authors' methods: Amplifying reference gene primers gave estimates of nucleated cell counts. Repertoires were generated with immunoSEQ multiplex PCR, while TCRdb's copy carries only in-frame clones and drops some. That table gives V, J and clone size, and the DNA gave D and trimming. The table has fewer than 250,000 clones, around 84% seen once. This record belongs to a study of blood T cell repertoires in COVID-19. About the study: The samples span acute and convalescent COVID-19 from the United States, Italy and Spain. Sources were T cells, B-cell-depleted T cells, or PBMCs; the material itself was cDNA or gDNA.

Unmatched junction bases numbered 9, after V lost 4 bases and J lost 4 bases. Per the germline V gene, CDR1 is SGHTA and CDR2 is FQGNSA. The CDR3 spans 15 residues. The origin of this receptor is a man younger than 40 with active or convalescent COVID-19. Sequences were obtained from peripheral blood. V gene TRBV7-2 combines with J gene TRBJ2-7; the match to TRBD1 covers 8 bases. The CDR3 region is CASSSRQGLAYEQYF. Here the CDR3 DNA reads TGTGCCAGCAGCTCCCGACAGGGGCTAGCGTACGAGCAGTACTTC.